A selection of T cell receptor beta chains follows, all from one sample in a study of sequential checkpoint blockade in melanoma. The table came from immunoSEQ multiplex PCR; TCRdb's copy has only in-frame clones and leaves some out. The top ten clones hold roughly 20% of a sample with about 9,300 clones, 25% to 30% of them seen once. The sequencing here drew on tumor tissue (inferred from file names), taken from a patient given nivolumab and ipilimumab in sequence. These receptor sequences come from a human donor with melanoma. Both conserved end residues are part of each CDR3. Each record gives: J gene, V gene, clone size, CDR3 protein. For some rows the clone size is stated as once, few or many, or as a class when expanded; others skip it.

TRBJ1-3	TRBV11-3	.	CASSYRGGSGNTIYF
TRBJ2-7	TRBV19	.	CASSPGGGYEQYF
TRBJ1-1	TRBV11-3	many	CASRLTQGDTEAFF
TRBJ2-7	TRBV11-3	many	CASSSDAGLDEQYF
TRBJ1-3	TRBV18	few	CASSPGAPATSGNTIYF
TRBJ1-1	TRBV11-3	many	CASSSIRGENTEAFF
TRBJ2-1	TRBV18	.	CASSPGQASLYNEQFF
TRBJ1-2	TRBV9	few	CASSETNNRYGYTF
TRBJ1-2	TRBV18	few	CASSPRAFYGYTF
TRBJ2-7	TRBV18	.	CASSPPGLSTYEQYF
TRBJ1-2	TRBV25-1	once	CASSVRQGDGYTF
TRBJ2-1	TRBV11-3	few	CASSLWGGINEQFF
TRBJ2-3	TRBV5-1	.	CASSLFGQYTDTQYF
TRBJ1-6	TRBV11-3	few	CASSLSAGGNSPLHF
TRBJ2-2	TRBV9	few	CASSVEDLGGRMNTGELFF
TRBJ1-1	TRBV6-8	medium-sized	CASKGGAQGRGEAFF
TRBJ1-5	TRBV19	.	CASSIGGMNQPQHF
TRBJ1-1	TRBV19	.	CASSLTGNTEAFF
TRBJ2-6	TRBV5-1	.	CASSYGPGANVLTF
TRBJ1-2	TRBV6-8	.	CASTAGGYGYTF
TRBJ1-5	TRBV19	few	CASSVSGYQPQHF
TRBJ1-2	TRBV10-3	many	CAISESGRESYGYTF
TRBJ1-6	TRBV5-1	.	CASSLELGQGRSPLHF
TRBJ1-1	TRBV6-8	.	CASSAQGAAISEAFF
TRBJ1-2	TRBV23-1	.	CASSPAGEGGYTF
TRBJ2-3	TRBV11-3	many	CASSLDTTFTDTQYF
TRBJ1-3	TRBV6-8	few	CASSDPGGVAGNTIYF
TRBJ1-4	TRBV11-3	few	CASSLDERGEKLFF
TRBJ2-3	TRBV19	.	CASSSLGGTDTQYF
TRBJ1-5	TRBV6-8	.	CASSYDSVNQPQHF
TRBJ2-7	TRBV28	few	CASFEFSDRPIYEQYF
TRBJ1-1	TRBV11-3	many	CASSFGGWNTEAFF
TRBJ2-4	TRBV5-1	.	CASSLSGGSAKNIQYF
TRBJ1-2	TRBV10-3	.	CAISESGNGYTF
TRBJ1-1	TRBV5-1	.	CASSLGPGMNTEAFF
TRBJ2-7	TRBV19	.	CASSIDTVRNSYEQYF